A selection of T cell receptor beta chains follows, all from one sample in a study of T cell responses to AZD1222 COVID-19 vaccine. Assay: immunoSEQ multiplex PCR; the TCRdb copy retains only in-frame clones and omits some. The repertoire consists of roughly 100,000 clones, with 90% occurring once and the leading ten covering under 1.5%. The sequences come from peripheral blood, collected on day 0 of AZD1222 vaccination. The source of these receptors is an adult in good health. The CDR3 runs from the conserved cysteine through the conserved F or W. The D gene is left open where the match is weak. For some rows the clone size is stated as once, few or many, or as a class when expanded; others skip it.

TRBV10-3	TRBD2	TRBJ2-1	.	TGTGCCATCAGTGAGGGGAGCGGGGACTACAATGAGCAGTTCTTC	CAISEGSGDYNEQFF
TRBV19	TRBD1	TRBJ2-5	.	TGTGCCAGTAGTATTGGGACAGGGACGAGGGAGACCCAGTACTTC	CASSIGTGTRETQYF
TRBV11-2	.	TRBJ1-2	.	TGTGCCAGCAGCTTAAGGGGCAGGGTATTGGATGGCTACACCTTC	CASSLRGRVLDGYTF
TRBV7-2	.	TRBJ1-1	.	TGTGCCAGCAGCTTTACCGGCGGGGGAGAGAACACTGAAGCTTTCTTT	CASSFTGGGENTEAFF
TRBV2	.	TRBJ1-1	.	TGTGCCACAAAGAAAGACCTGAACACTGAAGCTTTCTTT	CATKKDLNTEAFF
TRBV2	.	TRBJ1-5	.	TGTGCCAGCAGCGTTCCGACGGACTTTCTCTTTCAGCCCCAGCATTTT	CASSVPTDFLFQPQHF
TRBV19	TRBD1	TRBJ1-2	.	TGTGCCAGTAACGGTGACAGGGTCGGCTATGGCTACACCTTC	CASNGDRVGYGYTF
TRBV9	.	TRBJ2-1	.	TGTGCCAGCAGCGTTTTCGCGTTAGATGAGCAGTTCTTC	CASSVFALDEQFF
TRBV12-3/TRBV12-4	.	TRBJ2-7	.	TGTGCCAGCAGTTTGACAGACTACGAGCAGTACTTC	CASSLTDYEQYF
TRBV5-1	.	TRBJ1-4	.	TGCGCCAGCAGCTTGACAGGCCCGGCAACTAATGAAAAACTGTTTTTT	CASSLTGPATNEKLFF
TRBV7-6	.	TRBJ1-2	.	TGTGCCAGCAGCTTAGCGGGGGGGAGAAAACCTCCGGATGGCTACACCTTC	CASSLAGGRKPPDGYTF
TRBV7-9	.	TRBJ2-5	.	TGTGCCAGCAGCTTAGTTCATTGGACCCAGTACTTC	CASSLVHWTQYF
TRBV5-1	.	TRBJ1-4	.	TGCGCCAGCAGCTTGATCTCAGGGTTTAATGAAAAACTGTTTTTT	CASSLISGFNEKLFF
TRBV28	TRBD2	TRBJ2-3	.	TGTGCCAGCAGTCAAGCGGGGGAAGGAGCAGATACGCAGTATTTT	CASSQAGEGADTQYF
TRBV19	.	TRBJ1-5	.	TGTGCCAGTAGTTCGAATGCAAATCAGCCCCAGCATTTT	CASSSNANQPQHF
TRBV6-5	TRBD1	TRBJ1-2	.	TGTGCCAGCAGCGCATCACAGGGGAACCGTTATGGCTACACCTTC	CASSASQGNRYGYTF
TRBV7-9	TRBD1	TRBJ1-1	.	TGTGCCAGCAGTTCCACCCGGGACAGCCATTCCAACACTGAAGCTTTCTTT	CASSSTRDSHSNTEAFF
TRBV7-6	.	TRBJ2-5	.	TGTGCCAGCAGCTTAGACTTTGGGGCAGTCCAAGAGACCCAGTACTTC	CASSLDFGAVQETQYF
TRBV19	.	TRBJ1-2	.	TGTGCCAGTAGTCTTCCCATCGTGGGGACCTATGGCTACACCTTC	CASSLPIVGTYGYTF
TRBV18	.	TRBJ2-2	.	TGTGCCAGCTCACCTCGGCCAGGGGACACCGGGGAGCTGTTTTTT	CASSPRPGDTGELFF
TRBV28	.	TRBJ2-7	.	TGTGCCAGCAGTTTAGCGCGGGCAGCCTACGAGCAGTACTTC	CASSLARAAYEQYF
TRBV11-1	.	TRBJ2-1	.	TGTGCCAGCAGCTTAATAGTCGTCCCCTACAATGAGCAGTTCTTC	CASSLIVVPYNEQFF
TRBV7-8	TRBD1	TRBJ1-5	.	TGTGCCAGCAGCTTAGACAGGGGATGGGATCAGCCCCAGCATTTT	CASSLDRGWDQPQHF
TRBV14	TRBD2	TRBJ2-1	.	TGTGCCAGCAGCCAGTTCCGGGACTACAGAAATGAGCAGTTCTTC	CASSQFRDYRNEQFF
TRBV6-7	TRBD1	TRBJ1-6	.	TGTGCCAGCAGTTACCGCATGGACAGGGTGGACATTTCGCCCCTCCACTTT	CASSYRMDRVDISPLHF
TRBV6-4	.	TRBJ1-2	.	TGTGCCAGCAGTGACCCCAGGGAGGTGGTATGGTATGGCTACACCTTC	CASSDPREVVWYGYTF
TRBV3-1/TRBV3-2	.	TRBJ1-1	once	TGTGCCAGCAGCTTGGACTGGAACACTGAAGCTTTCTTT	CASSLDWNTEAFF
TRBV5-4	.	TRBJ2-2	.	TGTGCCAGCAGCACGGCCAGGGGGAACACCGGGGAGCTGTTTTTT	CASSTARGNTGELFF
TRBV5-6	.	TRBJ2-2	.	TGTGCCAGCAGCTTTCAAAACACCGGGGAGCTGTTTTTT	CASSFQNTGELFF
TRBV7-9	TRBD1	TRBJ1-2	.	TGTGCCAGCAGCTACCTGACAGGGCCCTCCTCTAACTATGGCTACACCTTC	CASSYLTGPSSNYGYTF
TRBV6-1	.	TRBJ1-3	.	TGTGCCAGCAGTGGAGCGGGTCGGACCTCTGGAAACACCATATATTTT	CASSGAGRTSGNTIYF
TRBV15	.	TRBJ1-5	.	TGTGCCACCAGCGCAAGGCAGGGCGGCAATCAGCCCCAGCATTTT	CATSARQGGNQPQHF
TRBV6-5	.	TRBJ1-6	.	TGTGCCAGCAACCTGGGTAGGGATTCACCCCTCCACTTT	CASNLGRDSPLHF
TRBV4-2	.	TRBJ1-1	.	TGTGCCAGCAGCCAAGATCCTGGAAGCAACGGAGGAGCTTTCTTT	CASSQDPGSNGGAFF
TRBV7-2	.	TRBJ1-4	.	TGTGCCAGCAGCTTCTCGGACGGATGGAATGAAAAACTGTTTTTT	CASSFSDGWNEKLFF
TRBV5-1	TRBD1	TRBJ2-1	.	TGCGCCAGCAGGCCGACCGGGACAGGGTCGGATGAGCAGTTCTTC	CASRPTGTGSDEQFF
TRBV21-1	.	TRBJ2-5	.	TGTGCCAGCAGCAACGGGACAGGAGCCCTGAAAGCTATCCAAGAGACCCAGTACTTC	CASSNGTGALKAIQETQYF
TRBV6-5	.	TRBJ2-5	.	TGTGCCAGCAGTTACAGGAACAGCCAAGAGACCCAGTACTTC	CASSYRNSQETQYF
TRBV10-2	.	TRBJ2-5	.	TGCGCCAGCAGTGCGGTTCGTAGCGGCCAAGAGACCCAGTACTTC	CASSAVRSGQETQYF
TRBV28	.	TRBJ1-2	.	TGTGCCAGCAGTACAGGACAGATTCTCGGCTACACCTTC	CASSTGQILGYTF
TRBV19	.	TRBJ1-5	once	TGTGCCAGTAGTATAAATCAGCCCTATAGCAATCAGCCCCAGCATTTT	CASSINQPYSNQPQHF
TRBV5-5	.	TRBJ2-1	once	TGTGCCAGCAGCTTCGGGCCTAGACCCAATGAGCAGTTCTTC	CASSFGPRPNEQFF
TRBV25-1	TRBD1	TRBJ1-2	.	TGTGCCAGCAGTGGAGGGACAGGGGATGGCTACACCTTC	CASSGGTGDGYTF
TRBV28	.	TRBJ1-4	once	TGTGCCGCAGGATCGACAGAACGAAATGAAAAACTGTTTTTT	CAAGSTERNEKLFF
TRBV7-8	.	TRBJ1-2	.	TGTGCCAGCAGCTTATCCCCTAGAACTCCCTATGGCTACACCTTC	CASSLSPRTPYGYTF
TRBV9	.	TRBJ2-1	.	TGTGCCAGCAGCGCCAGCTCCTACAATGAGCAGTTCTTC	CASSASSYNEQFF
TRBV28	TRBD1	TRBJ1-4	.	TGTGCCAGCAGTTCGTGGACAGGGAGGAGTGAAAAACTGTTTTTT	CASSSWTGRSEKLFF
TRBV27	.	TRBJ2-2	.	TGTGCCAGCCTTTTACTAGGCGGGCAGACCACCGGGGAGCTGTTTTTT	CASLLLGGQTTGELFF
TRBV2	.	TRBJ1-6	.	TGTGCCAGCAGGCGGGACGGCTATAATTCACCCCTCCACTTT	CASRRDGYNSPLHF
TRBV5-6	.	TRBJ1-2	.	TGTGCCAGCAGCGGACAGAGCTCCGCTAACTATGGCTACACCTTC	CASSGQSSANYGYTF
TRBV2	TRBD1	TRBJ2-7	.	TGTGCCAGCAGGGAGGACAGGGGAGCCTACGAGCAGTACTTC	CASREDRGAYEQYF
TRBV21-1	.	TRBJ2-3	.	TGTGCCAGCAGCTTGACTAGCGGGGGTCTGGATACGCAGTATTTT	CASSLTSGGLDTQYF
TRBV19	.	TRBJ2-3	.	TGTGCCAGTAGTATCCGACACAAGGGGGGGCCCTACACAGATACGCAGTATTTT	CASSIRHKGGPYTDTQYF